This TCR beta chain is from a study of beta chain features in type 1 diabetes. Study information: Patients and healthy donors were similar in age, gender and cell yields. General study points: It was among patients, rather than healthy donors, that naive, central memory and Treg TCRB repertoires appeared more similar. Moderate but significant shortening of TCRB CDR3s was recorded in all four CD4+ subsets from Type 1 diabetes patients.

CDR1 SGHRS and CDR2 YFSETQ come from the germline V gene. Trimming pared 0 bases from V and 4 bases from J, leaving 16 bases between. This CDR3 contains 16 residues. Reverse transcribing all isolated RNA meant expressed TCRB transcripts were sequenced. Assay: immunoSEQ multiplex PCR; the TCRdb copy retains only in-frame clones and omits some. This sample has about 700,000 clones, with 10% to 15% found just once. This clone has just a few counts. Its specificity is not known. Based on CD45RO/CCR7/CD25/CD127/CD95/CD27, CD4+ regulatory, stem cell-like memory, naive and central memory cells were sorted. The TCR originated in a man younger than 35 with type 1 diabetes. This chain joins TRBV5-1 and TRBJ1-1; possibly TRBD1 for D (5 bases). Sequenced input: naive CD4+ T cells from blood. In nucleotides, the CDR3 is TGCGCCAGCAGCTTGGACGGACCAGGGTGGAGCACTGAAGCTTTCTTT. Protein: CASSLDGPGWSTEAFF.